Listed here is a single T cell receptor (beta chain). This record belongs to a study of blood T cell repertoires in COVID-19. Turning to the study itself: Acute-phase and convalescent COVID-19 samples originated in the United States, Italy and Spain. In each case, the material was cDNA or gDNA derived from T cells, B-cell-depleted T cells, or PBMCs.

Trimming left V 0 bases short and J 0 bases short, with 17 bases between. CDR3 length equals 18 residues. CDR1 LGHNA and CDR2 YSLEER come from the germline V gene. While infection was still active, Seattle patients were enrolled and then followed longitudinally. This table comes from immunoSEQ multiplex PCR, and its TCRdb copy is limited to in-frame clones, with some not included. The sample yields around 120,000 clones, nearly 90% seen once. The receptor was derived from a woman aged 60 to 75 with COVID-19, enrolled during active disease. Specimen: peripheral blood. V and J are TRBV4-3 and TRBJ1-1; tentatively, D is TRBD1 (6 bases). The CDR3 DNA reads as TGCGCCAGCAGCCAAGATAACCTCATGACAGGCGTGAACACTGAAGCTTTCTTT. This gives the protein CASSQDNLMTGVNTEAFF.